What follows is one T cell receptor beta chain and its context. This entry is derived from a study of Tregs in tolerant kidney transplant recipients. Assay used: immunoSEQ multiplex PCR; TCRdb lists only in-frame clones, some missing. In the table there are tens of thousands of clones, around 90% of which are singletons. Germline CDR1 and CDR2: KGHSH and LQKENI. J lost 0 bases, V lost 6 bases, and 6 bases had no gene match. The CDR3 covers 15 residues. Regulatory T cells were sorted from thawed PBMCs rested overnight at 37°C with about 210 IU/ml IL-2. This chain links TRBV18 with TRBJ2-3, with 7 nucleotides matching TRBD2. The sequence came from a human donor in good health. The sequencing input was Tregs from blood. CDR3 loop: CASSRLALSTDTQYF. The CDR3 DNA follows: TGTGCCAGCTCCCGACTAGCCCTGAGCACAGATACGCAGTATTTT.